This T cell receptor beta chain is from a study of cytomegalovirus exposure and HLA in healthy donors. A few counts support this clone. Its antigen is not identified. The primer mix had 60 Vbeta and 13 Jbeta primers. Some clones are missing from TCRdb's copy, which holds only in-frame ones; the method was immunoSEQ multiplex PCR. The sample lists roughly 200,000 clones; less than 90% were seen once. The J segment lost 4 bases and the V segment lost 2 bases, leaving 1 base of the junction unmatched. The CDR3 consists of 14 residues. CDR1 is SGHTA and CDR2 is FQGTGA in the germline V gene. General study results and limits: Overall, about 160 TCR beta chains were annotated as cytomegalovirus-associated.

The source of this sequence is a man in his fifties in good health and CMV-seronegative. The chain links TRBV7-3 to TRBJ1-1, with 10 bases lining up with TRBD1. Sequenced: PBMCs. CDR3 sequence reads: CASSLRQGATEAFF. CDR3 sequence (DNA): TGTGCCAGCAGCTTACGACAGGGGGCCACTGAAGCTTTCTTT.